In this sample, the clone carrying this T cell receptor (beta chain) turned up once. The target antigen is unknown. The data stem from a study of siplizumab effects on memory and regulatory T cells. Study results and limitations: Controls had approximately 27% Treg-derived mappable alloreactive CD4+ clones on average, versus about 70% with siplizumab. There were only a minor fraction of alloreactive clones that mapped to unstimulated subsets. Memory T cells appeared less diverse than naive cells, which seemed to contribute substantially to alloresponse.

Method: immunoSEQ multiplex PCR; TCRdb's copy keeps in-frame clones and lacks some. Seen here are more than 95,000 clones, 93% observed once, and the top ten hold about 0.62%. The CDR3 extends over 12 amino acids. The germline V and J ends were trimmed by 0 bases and 8 bases, with 5 bases remaining between them. From germline, CDR1 is SGDLS and CDR2 YYNGEE. This receptor was identified in a human donor in good health. The genes are TRBV9 and TRBJ2-2; the D gene is possibly TRBD2 (5 bases). Material for sequencing was Tregs sorted from blood. The CDR3, as DNA: TGTGCCAGCAGCGTAGGCGGGGGGGAGCTGTTTTTT. It specifies CASSVGGGELFF. The full variable domain, rest sourced from reference TRBV9 and TRBJ2-2, is DSGVTQTPKHLITATGQRVTLRCSPRSGDLSVYWYQQSLDQGLQFLIQYYNGEERAKGNILERFSAQQFPDLHSELNLSSLELGDSALYFCASSVGGGELFFGEGSRLTVL.